This passage covers 25 T cell receptor beta chains from one sample sequenced in a study of blood T cell repertoires in COVID-19. Here immunoSEQ multiplex PCR was the method, and the copy in TCRdb shows in-frame clones only, minus some. The sample lists under 100,000 clones, 80% to 90% occurring once. The sequencing input was peripheral blood. The receptors originated from a man in his fifties with acute or convalescent COVID-19.

This clone has a single count. The CDR3 protein is CASSDRGVSETQYF. In nucleotides, the CDR3 is TGTGCCAGCAGTGATCGGGGAGTCTCGGAGACCCAGTACTTC. The gene calls are TRBV2 and TRBJ2-5; D is possibly TRBD2 (5 bases). The CDR3 sequence is 14 residues long. V was pared by 3 bases and J by 5 bases, with 13 bases between. Germline lookup yields CDR1 SNHLY and CDR2 FYNNEI. The full variable domain, in which reference TRBV2 and TRBJ2-5 provide the parts outside the CDR3, is EPEVTQTPSHQVTQMGQEVILRCVPISNHLYFYWYRQILGQKVEFLVSFYNNEISEKSEIFDDQFSVERPDGSNFTLKIRSTKLEDSAMYFCASSDRGVSETQYFGPGTRLLVL.

This sequence joins TRBV2 and TRBJ1-1; 7 bases match TRBD1. In germline, CDR1 is SNHLY, CDR2 FYNNEI. V was clipped by 6 bases and J by 0 bases; unmatched bases: 4. CDR3 size: 14 residues. In nucleotides, the CDR3 is TGTGCCAGCAGGGAACAGGGGATGAACACTGAAGCTTTCTTT. Translating gives CASREQGMNTEAFF.

The gene calls are TRBV19 and TRBJ2-5; the match to TRBD1 covers 8 bases. Looked up from germline, CDR1 is LNHDA and CDR2 is SQIVND (reference sequence). V gave up 3 bases and J gave up 5 bases; unmatched junction bases: 5. CDR3 length equals 14 residues. This CDR3 reads CASSMQGAWETQYF. DNA of the CDR3: TGTGCCAGTAGTATGCAGGGGGCTTGGGAGACCCAGTACTTC.

This chain joins TRBV5-1 and TRBJ1-6; a possible D gene is TRBD1 (5 bases). The CDR3 length is 14 residues. The germline CDR1 and CDR2 sequences are SGHRS and YFSETQ. V was trimmed by 4 bases and J by 8 bases, leaving 13 bases between them. The CDR3 protein is CASSINPGYSPLHF. In nucleotides, the CDR3 is TGCGCCAGCAGCATAAACCCAGGGTATTCACCCCTCCACTTT.

The J gene is TRBJ1-2, the V gene TRBV3-1 (or the pseudogene TRBV3-2); TRBD1 matches at 9 bases. The CDR3 extends over 14 amino acids. Germline assignment: CDR1 LGHDT and CDR2 YNNKEL (reference sequence). Trimming cost V 4 bases and J 8 bases; bases outside gene matches: 8. The CDR3 loop reads CASSPTGTGQGYTF. The DNA of the CDR3 is TGTGCCAGCAGCCCCACCGGGACAGGGCAGGGCTACACCTTC.

The V gene is TRBV27, the J gene TRBJ2-1, with 7 bases matching TRBD2. The CDR3 contains 15 residues. V was pared by 3 bases and J by 10 bases, with 12 bases of the junction left unmatched. The germline CDR1 and CDR2 sequences are MNHEY and SMNVEV (reference sequence). The CDR3 nucleotides read TGTGCCAGCAGTTTGCGGGGGAGACAATTCCAAGAGCAGTTCTTC. This encodes CASSLRGRQFQEQFF.

The chain uses TRBV7-2 and TRBJ2-3; D unresolved. Trimming removed 3 bases from V and 5 bases from J, with 9 bases in between. Per germline, CDR1 SGHTA and CDR2 FQGNSA. This CDR3 comprises 13 residues. The CDR3 is CASSFRRQDTQYF. CDR3 DNA: TGTGCCAGCAGCTTCAGGCGTCAAGATACGCAGTATTTT.

This rearrangement joins TRBV18 to TRBJ2-2; D possibly corresponds to TRBD2 (5 bases). The CDR3 is 15 amino acids. V was pared by 5 bases and J by 6 bases, with 16 bases between. Germline V CDR1 and CDR2: KGHSH, LQKENI. DNA of the CDR3: TGTGCCAGCTCAGCGCGACCCCGGGGAGCCGGGGAGCTGTTTTTT. This gives the protein CASSARPRGAGELFF.

The chain carries TRBV5-4 and TRBJ2-5, with 11 bases fitting TRBD2. Germline trimming cut 4 bases from V and 4 bases from J; bases unmatched to any gene: 6. This CDR3 is 15 amino acids long. In germline, CDR1 is SGHNT, CDR2 YYREEE (reference sequence). CDR3 nucleotide sequence: TGTGCCAGCAGCCTTAGCGGGGGGGGCACAGAGACCCAGTACTTC. This translates into CASSLSGGGTETQYF.

The chain recombines TRBV28 with TRBJ1-2; 8 bases are a match to TRBD1. The CDR3 runs to 14 residues. Germline values: CDR1 MDHEN, CDR2 SYDVKM. J lost 4 bases, V lost 5 bases, and 6 bases had no gene match. CDR3 region: CASSSQGAGYGYTF. The CDR3 DNA reads TGTGCCAGCAGTAGCCAGGGGGCCGGCTATGGCTACACCTTC.

The V and J genes are TRBV5-4 and TRBJ1-1; D is unresolved. Between the trimmed V and J ends, which lost 0 bases and 6 bases, there was a span of 9 bases. The V gene's germline CDR1 is SGHNT and CDR2 YYREEE (reference sequence). This CDR3 contains 13 residues. The chain's CDR3 is CASSLDQRSEAFF. The CDR3 nucleotides read TGTGCCAGCAGCTTGGATCAGCGATCTGAAGCTTTCTTT. Complete variable domain (other parts from reference TRBV5-4 and TRBJ1-1): ETGVTQSPTHLIKTRGQQVTLRCSSQSGHNTVSWYQQALGQGPQFIFQYYREEENGRGNFPPRFSGLQFPNYSSELNVNALELDDSALYLCASSLDQRSEAFFGQGTRLTVV.

The gene calls are TRBV25-1 and TRBJ2-5, with 7 bases lining up with TRBD1. From germline, CDR1 is MGHDK and CDR2 SYGVNS. V dropped 6 bases and J dropped 1; count of bases not matched to a gene: 5. The CDR3 runs 14 residues. This CDR3 reads CASSQTGRQETQYF. CDR3 DNA: TGTGCCAGCAGCCAGACAGGGCGCCAAGAGACCCAGTACTTC.

This sequence joins TRBV11-2 and TRBJ1-4; 9 nucleotides align to TRBD1. Germline CDR1 SGHAT, CDR2 FQNNGV. The V and J ends lost 0 bases and 6 bases, in that order; junction bases with no gene match: 2. This CDR3 is built from 15 residues. The CDR3 protein is CASSLERQGDEKLFF. The CDR3 bases are TGTGCCAGCAGCTTAGAACGACAGGGGGATGAAAAACTGTTTTTT.

A few counts support this clone. The chain joins TRBV20-1 to TRBJ1-4; D perhaps matches TRBD1 (5 bases). Trimming took off 7 bases at V and 6 bases at J, with 9 bases between the two ends. This CDR3 spans 11 amino acids. Germline CDR1 is DFQATT and CDR2 is SNEGSKA (reference sequence). CDR3 bases: TGCAGTGGACAGAGAGATGAAAAACTGTTTTTT. Protein product: CSGQRDEKLFF.

The CDR3 region is CASTRTGLGPNQPQHF. As DNA, the CDR3 is TGTGCCAGCACCCGTACAGGCCTTGGACCCAATCAGCCCCAGCATTTT. V gene TRBV28 combines with J gene TRBJ1-5; possible D gene TRBD1, 5 bases. The germline V gene has CDR1 MDHEN and CDR2 SYDVKM. V lost 7 bases and J 3 bases, leaving 19 bases between the germline ends. The CDR3 contains 16 residues. Looking up the rest from reference TRBV28 and TRBJ1-5 gives the full variable domain: DVKVTQSSRYLVKRTGEKVFLECVQDMDHENMFWYRQDPGLGLRLIYFSYDVKMKEKGDIPEGYSVSREKKERFSLILESASTNQTSMYLCASTRTGLGPNQPQHFGDGTRLSIL.

This rearrangement joins TRBV5-6 to TRBJ1-2, with D perhaps matching TRBD1 (6 bases). The ends were cut back, 6 bases at V and 3 bases at J, with 15 bases in the middle. The CDR3 contains 14 residues. Per germline, CDR1 SGHDT and CDR2 YYEEEE. The CDR3 nucleotides read TGTGCCAGCAACCAAGGACAGTCGGACTATGGCTACACCTTC. Its protein is CASNQGQSDYGYTF.

The V gene is TRBV11-1, the J gene TRBJ1-5, with D uncertain. This CDR3 has 13 residues. Germline loops: CDR1 SGHAT, CDR2 FQDESV (reference sequence). V was clipped by 1 base and J by 3 bases, with 4 bases between them. CDR3 residues: CASSLDLNQPQHF. The CDR3 bases are TGTGCCAGCAGCTTAGATCTCAATCAGCCCCAGCATTTT. The variable domain in full, completed from reference TRBV11-1 and TRBJ1-5, reads EAEVAQSPRYKITEKSQAVAFWCDPISGHATLYWYRQILGQGPELLVQFQDESVVDDSQLPKDRFSAERLKGVDSTLKIQPAELGDSAMYLCASSLDLNQPQHFGDGTRLSIL.

The chain carries TRBV6-5 and TRBJ1-5; perhaps TRBD1 as D (5 bases). The V end lost 5 bases, the J end lost 4 bases, and 15 bases lay between the germline ends. CDR1 MNHEY and CDR2 SVGAGI come from the germline V gene. CDR3 size: 15 residues. The CDR3 region is CASSRGFGGNQPQHF. The CDR3, as DNA: TGTGCCAGCAGTCGGGGGTTTGGTGGAAATCAGCCCCAGCATTTT.

This clone appeared once. V usage is TRBV7-8 and J usage is TRBJ1-1, with D possibly matching TRBD1 (5 bases). From germline, CDR1 is SGHVS and CDR2 FQNEAQ. CDR3 size: 16 residues. Trimming took off 0 bases at V and 5 bases at J, with 16 bases between the two ends. The DNA for the CDR3 is TGTGCCAGCAGCTTAGCGTCATTTTGGGGGGGGACTGAAGCTTTCTTT. This sequence encodes CASSLASFWGGTEAFF. The full variable domain, its missing parts supplied by reference TRBV7-8 and TRBJ1-1, is GAGVSQSPRYKVAKRGQDVALRCDPISGHVSLFWYQQALGQGPEFLTYFQNEAQLDKSGLPSDRFFAERPEGSVSTLKIQRTQQEDSAVYLCASSLASFWGGTEAFFGQGTRLTVV.

The rearrangement links TRBV7-9 to TRBJ2-5; 9 bases fit TRBD2. Trimming cost V 5 bases and J 0 bases; bases outside gene matches: 13. Germline V gene sequence: CDR1 SEHNR, CDR2 FQNEAQ (reference sequence). There are 18 residues in the CDR3. The CDR3 is CASSLWRGSGGYQETQYF. In nucleotides, the CDR3 is TGTGCCAGCAGCCTCTGGCGGGGGAGCGGGGGGTACCAAGAGACCCAGTACTTC.

This chain links TRBV5-5 with TRBJ1-1; D gene ambiguous. The CDR3 is made up of 15 amino acids. CDR1 and CDR2 from the germline V gene are SGHKS and YYEKEE (reference sequence). V lost 0 bases to trimming and J lost 6 bases, with 15 bases between them. CDR3 residues: CASSLAAVHLAEAFF. Written as DNA, the CDR3 is TGTGCCAGCAGCTTGGCCGCGGTTCACTTGGCTGAAGCTTTCTTT.

This clone has a single count. V usage is TRBV5-4 and J usage is TRBJ2-3; D is perhaps TRBD1 (6 bases). CDR3 length: 14 residues. Deletions cut 4 bases from V and 4 bases from J, with 13 bases between. Germline V gene data show CDR1 as SGHNT and CDR2 as YYREEE (reference sequence). The CDR3 region has the DNA TGTGCCAGCAGCCAGGGGTCCAGTGCAGATACGCAGTATTTT. It encodes CASSQGSSADTQYF.

The chain links TRBV2 to TRBJ2-4; D might be TRBD1 (6 bases). With 4 bases removed from V and 7 bases from J, the gap between germline ends came to 11 bases. The CDR3 runs 13 residues. Germline lookup yields CDR1 SNHLY and CDR2 FYNNEI. CDR3 region: CASSAGVWNIQYF. In nucleotides, the CDR3 is TGTGCCAGCAGTGCAGGGGTATGGAACATTCAGTACTTC.

The V call is TRBV30, the J call TRBJ1-6; 7 bases match TRBD1. The CDR3 has 14 amino acids. CDR1 is GTSNPN, CDR2 SVGIG, per germline (reference sequence). The trim removed 3 bases at V and 7 bases at J, leaving 6 bases unmatched. In DNA form, the CDR3 reads TGTGCCTGGAGCTCCGGGACAGCCAATTCACCCCTCCACTTT. Translating gives CAWSSGTANSPLHF.

This clone came up a few times. The rearrangement joins TRBV27 to TRBJ1-2; D is unclear. Between the trimmed V and J ends, which lost 6 bases and 6 bases, there was a span of 11 bases. Germline CDR1 is MNHEY and CDR2 is SMNVEV (reference sequence). The CDR3 is 12 residues long. This CDR3 is CASRTLSNGYTF. As DNA, the CDR3 is TGTGCCAGCAGAACTTTAAGCAATGGCTACACCTTC.